The entry below gives a single TCR beta chain sequence along with its context. Germline and junction disagree at one end, which may indicate a read error. The patients had localized lung adenocarcinoma, a non-small cell subtype. TCRdb redid the calling of the PCR reads with MiXCR, one entry per CDR3 protein. There are about 16,000 distinct CDR3 sequences in the sample; around 50% occur only once, and about 31% lies in the top ten. This entry is derived from a study of CD4 and CD8 cells across lung adenocarcinoma regions. The CDR3 consists of 18 residues. The germline V gene has CDR1 MGHRA and CDR2 YSYEKL.

The clonotype was recovered from a female donor with lung adenocarcinoma. The CD4 and CD8 labels of this study may be unreliable. V gene TRBV4-1 combines with J gene TRBJ2-1; 9 bases align to TRBD2. Sequenced: CD8+ T cells from the center of a lung tumor. The chain's CDR3 is CASSQAGRGGRNPDTQYF. In nucleotides, the CDR3 is TGCGCCAGCAGCCAAGCGGGGCGGGGGGGCCGTAACCCAGATACGCAGTATTTC.